The 17 T cell receptor beta chains below were found in one sample sequenced in a study of blood T cell repertoires in COVID-19 (dated by TCRdb to 2018 to 2021). Libraries came from the immunoSEQ multiplex PCR assay. Held by TCRdb, this immuneACCESS table contains in-frame sequences only and omits some clones. Under half of the omission traces to an unresolved V gene where checked; the cause of the rest is unknown. The sample table contains about 240,000 clones; only one count was recorded for about 80% of them. The ten top clones hold approximately 9.4% of the sample. The source material was peripheral blood. All receptors come from a woman of 80 years or more with acute or convalescent COVID-19.

The CDR3 region is CASSLVFSRQGGEKLFF. Written as DNA, the CDR3 is TGTGCCAGCAGCTTAGTTTTTTCTAGGCAGGGCGGTGAAAAACTGTTTTTT. The chain recombines TRBV7-9 with TRBJ1-4; tentative D call: TRBD1 (5 bases). Germline CDR1 is SEHNR and CDR2 is FQNEAQ (reference sequence). There are 17 residues in the CDR3. V was cut by 1 base and J by 7 bases, with 19 bases left in between.

This chain links TRBV4-1 with TRBJ1-1, with a weak D call TRBD1 (5 bases). In germline, CDR1 is MGHRA, CDR2 YSYEKL. The CDR3 length is 15 residues. The ends were cut back, 3 bases at V and 5 bases at J, with 16 bases in the middle. CDR3 loop: CASSQAGQPGTEAFF. CDR3 DNA sequence: TGCGCCAGCAGCCAGGCTGGACAACCAGGAACTGAAGCTTTCTTT.

V and J are TRBV28 and TRBJ2-7; 7 bases match TRBD1. Per the germline V gene, CDR1 is MDHEN and CDR2 is SYDVKM. The CDR3 extends over 13 amino acids. Trimming removed 9 bases from V and 2 bases from J; junction bases left unmatched: 7. CDR3 loop: CASSRGQPYEQYF. CDR3 DNA sequence: TGTGCCAGTTCTAGGGGGCAGCCCTACGAGCAGTACTTC.

This rearrangement joins TRBV10-1 to TRBJ2-1; maybe TRBD2 (7 bases). The CDR3 runs 16 residues. V shed 0 bases and J shed 1 base, with 10 bases lying between them. Germline V gene lookup returns CDR1 WNHNN and CDR2 SYGVQD (reference sequence). The CDR3 protein is CASSESRGGSYNEQFF. CDR3 DNA: TGCGCCAGCAGTGAGTCGAGGGGGGGGTCCTACAATGAGCAGTTCTTC.

The gene calls are TRBV19 and TRBJ1-4; 7 nucleotides match TRBD1. The CDR3 has 17 residues. J lost 2 bases, V lost 5 bases, and 11 bases had no gene match. Germline CDR1 is LNHDA and CDR2 is SQIVND (reference sequence). The CDR3 region is CASSDDRVKQTNEKLFF. In nucleotides, the CDR3 is TGTGCCAGTAGTGACGACAGGGTGAAACAGACTAATGAAAAACTGTTTTTT.

This sequence joins TRBV19 and TRBJ2-3, with a weak D call TRBD2 (5 bases). The CDR3 loop spans 15 amino acids. Deletions cut 6 bases from V and 1 base from J, with 14 bases between. The germline gives CDR1 LNHDA, CDR2 SQIVND (reference sequence). Written as DNA, the CDR3 is TGTGCCAGTAGGGAAGAGGGTCTCGGCACAGATACGCAGTATTTT. Residues: CASREEGLGTDTQYF. The full variable domain, its missing parts supplied by reference TRBV19 and TRBJ2-3, is DGGITQSPKYLFRKEGQNVTLSCEQNLNHDAMYWYRQDPGQGLRLIYYSQIVNDFQKGDIAEGYSVSREKKESFPLTVTSAQKNPTAFYLCASREEGLGTDTQYFGPGTRLTVL.

V and J are TRBV9 and TRBJ1-3; tentative D call: TRBD1 (5 bases). The CDR3 length is 14 residues. CDR1 and CDR2 (germline): SGDLS, YYNGEE. The V gene lost 1 base and the J gene lost 4 bases, with 9 bases spanning the gap. The CDR3 DNA sequence: TGTGCCAGCAGCGTATCCACAGGAGGAAACACCATATATTTT. It specifies CASSVSTGGNTIYF.

The V and J genes are TRBV5-1 and TRBJ1-1; D is possibly TRBD1 (6 bases). Germline V lookup: CDR1 SGHRS, CDR2 YFSETQ. V gave up 4 bases and J gave up 7 bases, with 20 bases separating them. The CDR3 is made up of 15 amino acids. The DNA of the CDR3 is TGCGCCAGCAGCCAGCAGGTAGGGGGGGTCGGTGAAGCTTTCTTT. Translated: CASSQQVGGVGEAFF.

The chain uses TRBV30 and TRBJ1-1; weak D call: TRBD1 (6 bases). Trimming removed 4 bases from V and 4 bases from J, with 16 bases in between. The CDR3 contains 14 residues. The germline V gene encodes CDR1 GTSNPN and CDR2 SVGIG (reference sequence). The CDR3 DNA follows: TGTGCCTGGACAGGGGAGGGCTTGGTCACTGAAGCTTTCTTT. This encodes CAWTGEGLVTEAFF.

This chain uses TRBV4-1 with TRBJ2-2, with 13 bases fitting TRBD2. Unmatched junction bases numbered 5, after V lost 3 bases and J lost 4 bases. Germline V gene lookup returns CDR1 MGHRA and CDR2 YSYEKL. The CDR3 is 17 amino acids. Written as DNA, the CDR3 is TGCGCCAGCAGCCATACTAGCGGGGGGGCCATCACCGGGGAGCTGTTTTTT. Its protein product is CASSHTSGGAITGELFF.

Concerning this clone: Other DNA sequences in the sample encode the same CDR3. The genes are TRBV5-1 and TRBJ1-4, with TRBD1 matching 9 bases. The trim removed 3 bases at V and 5 bases at J, leaving 2 bases unmatched. The CDR3 loop spans 14 amino acids. Germline assignment: CDR1 SGHRS and CDR2 YFSETQ. CDR3 DNA: TGCGCCAGCAGCTCCGGGACAGGGAATGAAAAACTGTTTTTT. Encoded protein: CASSSGTGNEKLFF.

The sample holds a few counts of this clone. The rearrangement joins TRBV28 to TRBJ1-6, with unresolved D. Germline CDR1 MDHEN, CDR2 SYDVKM. CDR3 length: 15 amino acids. Trimming took 8 bases from V and 0 from J, leaving 11 bases between them. CDR3 bases: TGTGCCAGCGGCGGGTCCGGCTCCTATAATTCACCCCTCCACTTT. This sequence encodes CASGGSGSYNSPLHF. The variable domain in full, with the rest retrieved from reference TRBV28 and TRBJ1-6, is DVKVTQSSRYLVKRTGEKVFLECVQDMDHENMFWYRQDPGLGLRLIYFSYDVKMKEKGDIPEGYSVSREKKERFSLILESASTNQTSMYLCASGGSGSYNSPLHFGNGTRLTVT.

V and J are TRBV12-2 and TRBJ2-5; the tabulated D call, TRBD1, remains unverified against the DNA. TRBV12-2 is a pseudogene locus. This CDR3 is built from 20 residues. Here the CDR3 DNA reads TGTGCAAGTCACTCCACTGTGGGGACAGGGGGAGCGGGGGTTCAAGAGACCCAGTACTTC. The encoded protein is CASHSTVGTGGAGVQETQYF.

This clone was detected a few times. This chain joins TRBV11-2 and TRBJ2-2; TRBD2 matches at 9 bases. Per the germline V gene, CDR1 is SGHAT and CDR2 is FQNNGV. The CDR3 runs to 14 residues. The V segment lost 5 bases and the J segment 10 bases; nucleotides outside the gene matches: 8. The DNA for the CDR3 is TGTGCCAGCAGCCCCGGGGGACTAGCTGTGGAGCTGTTTTTT. It yields the protein CASSPGGLAVELFF.

This clone was observed a few times. CDR3: CASSGAGTSGNNEQFF. As DNA, the CDR3 is TGTGCCAGCAGTGGCGCGGGGACTAGCGGGAACAATGAGCAGTTCTTC. The V call is TRBV6-1, the J call TRBJ2-1; TRBD2 aligns across 13 bases. From germline, CDR1 is MNHNS and CDR2 SASEGT. This CDR3 region has 16 residues. Germline trimming cut 4 bases from V and 5 bases from J; bases unmatched to any gene: 5.

This clone showed up just once. The genes are TRBV29-1 and TRBJ2-3; TRBD1 matches at 7 bases. J was trimmed by 1 base and V by 4 bases; bases with no gene match: 5. This CDR3 has 14 amino acids. CDR1 and CDR2 (germline): SQVTM, ANQGSEA. The CDR3 region has the DNA TGCAGCGTTGCCCTGACAGGGCGCACAGATACGCAGTATTTT. This encodes CSVALTGRTDTQYF.

The chain uses TRBV7-9 and TRBJ2-5, with 7 bases aligning to TRBD2. The germline CDR1 and CDR2 sequences are SEHNR and FQNEAQ (reference sequence). CDR3 length: 14 amino acids. J gave up 2 bases and V 4 bases, and 4 bases lay outside the gene matches. The CDR3 coding sequence is TGTGCCAGCAGCTCTAGCGGCAATCAAGAGACCCAGTACTTC. Protein: CASSSSGNQETQYF.